What follows describes a single T cell receptor beta chain. This sample is drawn from a study of blood T cell repertoires in COVID-19. Overall study: The United States, Italy and Spain provided the acute and convalescent COVID-19 samples. PBMCs, B-cell-depleted T cells, or T cells provided the cDNA or gDNA that made up the material.

Germline loops: CDR1 SGHTA, CDR2 FQGNSA. The CDR3 spans 13 residues. Trimming cost V 2 bases and J 3 bases, with 8 bases left between them. Authors' analysis steps: Estimation of nucleated cell counts was performed using reference gene primer amplification. The protocol was immunoSEQ multiplex PCR, while the TCRdb copy is restricted to in-frame clones and leaves out a portion. The DNA was the basis for D and trimming; V, J and clone size are from that table. The sample carries roughly 39,000 clones, 75% to 85% recorded once. This clonotype was sampled from a man in his sixties or seventies with acute or convalescent COVID-19. The genes are TRBV7-2 and TRBJ2-7, with D unclear. Source material: peripheral blood. The CDR3 spells CASSLHPSYEQYF. CDR3 DNA sequence: TGTGCCAGCAGCTTACACCCCAGCTACGAGCAGTACTTC.